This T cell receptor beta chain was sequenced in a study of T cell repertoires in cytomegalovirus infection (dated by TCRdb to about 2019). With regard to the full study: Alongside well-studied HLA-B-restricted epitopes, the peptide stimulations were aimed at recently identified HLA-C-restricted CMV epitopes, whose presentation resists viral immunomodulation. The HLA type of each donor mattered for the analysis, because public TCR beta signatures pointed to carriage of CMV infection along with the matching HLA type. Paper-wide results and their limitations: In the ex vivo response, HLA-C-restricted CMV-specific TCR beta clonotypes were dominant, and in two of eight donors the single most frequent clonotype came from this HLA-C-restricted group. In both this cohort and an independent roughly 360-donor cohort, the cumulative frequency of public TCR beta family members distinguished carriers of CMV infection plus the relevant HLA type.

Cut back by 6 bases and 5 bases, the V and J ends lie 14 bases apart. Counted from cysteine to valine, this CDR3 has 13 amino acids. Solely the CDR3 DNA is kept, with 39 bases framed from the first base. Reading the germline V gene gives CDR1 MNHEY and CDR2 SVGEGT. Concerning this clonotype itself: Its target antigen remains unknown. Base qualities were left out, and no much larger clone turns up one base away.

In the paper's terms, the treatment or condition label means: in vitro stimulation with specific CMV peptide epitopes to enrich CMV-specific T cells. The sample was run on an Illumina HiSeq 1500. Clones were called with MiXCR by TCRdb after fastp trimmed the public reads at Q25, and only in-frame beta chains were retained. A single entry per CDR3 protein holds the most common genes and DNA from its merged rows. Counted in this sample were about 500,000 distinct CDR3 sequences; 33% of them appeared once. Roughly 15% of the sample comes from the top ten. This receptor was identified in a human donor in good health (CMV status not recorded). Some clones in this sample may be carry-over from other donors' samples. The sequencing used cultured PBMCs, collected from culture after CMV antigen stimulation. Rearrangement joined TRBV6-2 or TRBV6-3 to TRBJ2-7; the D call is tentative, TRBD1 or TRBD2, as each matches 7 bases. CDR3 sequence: CASRRQGGDEQYV. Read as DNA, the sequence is TGTGCCAGCAGAAGACAGGGAGGGGACGAGCAGTACGTC.